This TCR beta chain emerged from a study of blood T cell repertoires in COVID-19. Looking at the study overall: The United States, Italy and Spain provided the acute and convalescent COVID-19 samples.

The method was immunoSEQ multiplex PCR; TCRdb's version includes in-frame clones alone and lacks a portion of them. The data contain around 240,000 clones, more than 75% of them singletons. This CDR3 has 14 amino acids. V gave up 3 bases and J gave up 6 bases; unmatched junction bases: 3. Germline CDR1 and CDR2: SGHRS and YFSETQ. The chain is built from TRBV5-1 and TRBJ2-1; 10 nucleotides line up with TRBD1. Source material: peripheral blood. This clonotype originated in a woman in her 30s who had recovered from COVID-19. CDR3 sequence: CASSSGTGANEQFF. The CDR3 DNA reads as TGCGCCAGCAGCTCCGGGACAGGGGCCAATGAGCAGTTCTTC. Based on the CDR3 plus reference TRBV5-1 and TRBJ2-1, the full variable domain is KAGVTQTPRYLIKTRGQQVTLSCSPISGHRSVSWYQQTPGQGLQFLFEYFSETQRNKGNFPGRFSGRQFSNSRSEMNVSTLELGDSALYLCASSSGTGANEQFFGPGTRLTVL.